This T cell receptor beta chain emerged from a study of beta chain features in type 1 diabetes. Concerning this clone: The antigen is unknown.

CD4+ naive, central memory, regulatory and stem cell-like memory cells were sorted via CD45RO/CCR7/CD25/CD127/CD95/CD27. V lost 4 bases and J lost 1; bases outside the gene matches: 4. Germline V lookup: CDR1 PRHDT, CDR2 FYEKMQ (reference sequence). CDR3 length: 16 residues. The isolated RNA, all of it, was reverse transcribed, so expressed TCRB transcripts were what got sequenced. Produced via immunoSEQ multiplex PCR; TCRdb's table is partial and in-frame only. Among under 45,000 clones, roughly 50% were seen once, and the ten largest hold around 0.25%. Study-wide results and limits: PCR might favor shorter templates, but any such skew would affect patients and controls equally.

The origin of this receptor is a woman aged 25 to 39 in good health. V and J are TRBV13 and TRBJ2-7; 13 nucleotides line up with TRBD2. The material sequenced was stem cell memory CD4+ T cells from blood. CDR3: CASSSRTSGSSYEQYF. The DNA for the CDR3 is TGTGCCAGCAGCTCCAGGACTAGCGGGAGTTCCTACGAGCAGTACTTC.